Following are 9 T cell receptor beta chains from one sample sequenced in a study of T cells expressing NK-cell markers. TCRdb derives one entry per CDR3 protein from the 5' RACE reads, leaving out DNA. The table lists a few hundred thousand distinct CDR3 sequences. The sequencing input was blood T cells: a sorted CD56 or NKG2C T cell subset, CD4+ or CD8+ T cells, or bulk PBMC T cells (not recorded which). The receptors stem from a man aged 18 to 30 in good health.

This chain uses TRBV11-2 with TRBJ2-4; TCRdb proposes TRBD2, but this gene call is untestable without DNA. The CDR3 has 18 amino acids. CDR1 and CDR2 (germline): SGHAT, FQNNGV. CDR3 amino acids: CASSLGLERSLTKNIQYF.

The chain combines TRBV20-1 with TRBJ2-5. The CDR3 has 14 amino acids. Germline CDR1 and CDR2: DFQATT and SNEGSKA (reference sequence). This chain's CDR3 is CSAERRGRQETQYF.

The CDR3 loop reads CASSTPGQGRVGTQYF. This rearrangement joins TRBV7-8 to TRBJ2-3; with no DNA, the TCRdb D assignment of TRBD1 cannot be verified. The length of the CDR3 is 16 residues. Germline V CDR1 and CDR2: SGHVS, FQNEAQ.

CDR3 protein: CASSPQREDNEQFF. The chain recombines TRBV11-3 with TRBJ2-1; the TCRdb call, TRBD2, lacks DNA for checking. Per germline, CDR1 SGHNT and CDR2 YENEEA. This CDR3 contains 14 residues.

V gene TRBV12-3 or TRBV12-4 combines with J gene TRBJ1-5; the D call of TRBD1 rests on TCRdb alone, since no DNA is present to check it. The CDR3 is made up of 14 amino acids. CDR3 residues: CASSFGAVDQPQHF.

The chain uses TRBV5-6 and TRBJ2-7; the D call from TCRdb, TRBD2, cannot be confirmed without DNA. The length of the CDR3 is 15 residues. From germline, CDR1 is SGHDT and CDR2 YYEEEE. The CDR3 loop reads CASSKPGLADYEQYF.

The chain has TRBV18 and TRBJ1-5; TCRdb outputs TRBD1, but without DNA this stays unchecked. The CDR3 sequence is 13 residues long. CDR1 is KGHSH and CDR2 is LQKENI in the germline V gene. The CDR3: CASSDSYNQPQHF.

J is TRBJ1-2 and V is TRBV20-1; TCRdb returns TRBD1, unconfirmable since there is no DNA. CDR1 and CDR2 from the germline V gene are DFQATT and SNEGSKA (reference sequence). The CDR3 has 13 amino acids. The CDR3 spells CSALRTAVYGYTF.

This chain connects TRBV11-2 to TRBJ1-5. Germline V gene sequence: CDR1 SGHAT, CDR2 FQNNGV. The CDR3 sequence is 18 residues long. The CDR3 region is CASSLEEIRARYGQPQHF.